The rows below give T cell receptor beta chains drawn from one sample of a study of chemoradiotherapy in HPV16-positive cancers. The table came from immunoSEQ multiplex PCR; TCRdb's copy has only in-frame clones and leaves some out. This sample has about 5,400 clones, with roughly 71% found just once. The material sequenced was tumor tissue, taken from a patient who underwent chemoradiotherapy. The receptor source for this set is a human donor with HPV-associated anogenital cancer. Both conserved end residues are part of each CDR3. Fields, in order: J gene, D gene, V gene, clone size, CDR3 DNA, CDR3 protein. D genes are given only for firm matches. Part of the rows lack a size; the others show once, few, many or a class for expanded clones.

>TRBJ1-4|TRBD1|TRBV28|-
TGTGCCAGCAGTGCGACAGGGGAGGGGGAAAAACTGTTTTTT
CASSATGEGEKLFF
>TRBJ2-1|-|TRBV9|-
TGTGCCAGCAGCGTCGCCGATCAGCGGCGCTCCTACAATGAGCAGTTCTTC
CASSVADQRRSYNEQFF
>TRBJ2-3|TRBD2|TRBV19|-
TGTGCCAGTACCACCAGGGGACTAGCGGAAAGCACAGATACGCAGTATTTT
CASTTRGLAESTDTQYF
>TRBJ2-3|-|TRBV7-9|-
TGTGCCAGCAGGTCAAAAGTACCGGGACGGACCACAGATACGCAGTATTTT
CASRSKVPGRTTDTQYF
>TRBJ2-5|TRBD2|TRBV7-8|-
TGTGCCAGCAGCGGAAGACTAGCGGGAGCCCAAGAGACCCAGTACTTC
CASSGRLAGAQETQYF
>TRBJ2-2|TRBD2|TRBV10-2|-
TGCGCCAGCAGGGCAACTAGCGGGAGTGATTATTTGAACACCGGGGAGCTGTTTTTT
CASRATSGSDYLNTGELFF
>TRBJ1-1|-|TRBV2|-
TGTGCCAGCAGTGAAGACACCCACGCTGAAGCTTTCTTT
CASSEDTHAEAFF
>TRBJ2-5|-|TRBV29-1|-
TGCAGCGTTGAAGATCTTTTGAGACAGAGCCTGTACCAAGAGACCCAGTACTTC
CSVEDLLRQSLYQETQYF
>TRBJ1-2|TRBD1|TRBV28|-
TGTGCCAGCAGTGAACAGGGGGCGCATTGGAACTATGGCTACACCTTC
CASSEQGAHWNYGYTF
>TRBJ1-1|-|TRBV29-1|-
TGCAGCGTTGAAGCGAACACTGAAGCTTTCTTT
CSVEANTEAFF
>TRBJ2-1|TRBD1|TRBV7-2|medium-sized
TGTGCCAGCAGCCTAGGACAGGGAACCTACAATGAGCAGTTCTTC
CASSLGQGTYNEQFF
>TRBJ2-3|-|TRBV2|-
TGTGCCAGCAGTGAACAGCAAGCACGTCCCGCAGATACGCAGTATTTT
CASSEQQARPADTQYF
>TRBJ1-3|-|TRBV19|-
TGTGCCAGTAGTATTGGGGCGTTCTCTGGAAACACCATATATTTT
CASSIGAFSGNTIYF
>TRBJ1-2|TRBD1|TRBV18|-
TGTGCCAGCTCACCACCCGCAGGGGGGACTAACTATGGCTACACCTTC
CASSPPAGGTNYGYTF
>TRBJ2-5|-|TRBV10-3|-
TGTGCCATCAGTGGGTCGGACAGCGAGACCCAGTACTTC
CAISGSDSETQYF
>TRBJ1-1|-|TRBV7-2|few
TGTGCCAGCAGCTTAGATGAGGCATACACTGAAGCTTTCTTT
CASSLDEAYTEAFF
>TRBJ2-1|TRBD2|TRBV4-2|-
TGTGCCAGCAGCCAAGACCTGATCGGCGGGAGAATGAGTAGCCCCTACAATGAGCAGTTCTTC
CASSQDLIGGRMSSPYNEQFF
>TRBJ2-1|-|TRBV28|-
TGTGCCAGCAGTTTAGATCGGTTCGGGTGGTACAATGAGCAGTTCTTC
CASSLDRFGWYNEQFF
>TRBJ2-3|TRBD1|TRBV19|few
TGTGCCAGTAGTATAGTCGGGACAGACACAGATACGCAGTATTTT
CASSIVGTDTDTQYF
>TRBJ2-5|-|TRBV21-1|once
TGTGCCAGCAGCAAAGCGCTCTCAGGGGGCAGAAAAGAGACCCAGTACTTC
CASSKALSGGRKETQYF
>TRBJ2-7|-|TRBV4-2|once
TGTGCCAGCAGCCAATACAGGTCCCCCTACTACGAGCAGTACTTC
CASSQYRSPYYEQYF
>TRBJ1-5|-|TRBV28|-
TGTGCCAGCAGTTTGTGGGGAGGGCAGCCCCAGCATTTT
CASSLWGGQPQHF
>TRBJ2-3|TRBD2|TRBV7-2|-
TGTGCCAGCAGCTTAGTAGCGGGAGTAATGGATACGCAGTATTTT
CASSLVAGVMDTQYF